These T cell receptor beta chains were read from a single sample in a study of early T cells in non-severe SARS-CoV-2 infection. In TCRdb, the 5' RACE reads were re-called with MiXCR into one record per CDR3 protein. The sample has roughly 54,000 distinct CDR3 sequences; roughly 12% are singletons. The sequenced sample consisted of whole blood. Every receptor here comes from an adult who was a healthcare worker with PCR-confirmed SARS-CoV-2 infection or an uninfected control (not recorded which). Each CDR3 is given with its conserved first and last residue. The D gene is left open where the match is weak. Rows give clone size only sometimes, using once, few, many, or a class for an expanded clone.

j_gene	v_gene	abundance	d_gene	CDR3nt	CDR3aa
TRBJ1-2	TRBV20-1	NA	NA	TGCAGTGCTAGGCGGGGGCAGGGAGGCTACACCTTC	CSARRGQGGYTF
TRBJ2-4	TRBV3-1	many	NA	TGTGCCAGCAGCCAAGATTGGTCCTCCGGCAACATTCAGTACTTC	CASSQDWSSGNIQYF
TRBJ1-1	TRBV12-3/TRBV12-4	NA	NA	TGTGCCAGCATAGGGTCCTCCACTGAAGCTTTCTTT	CASIGSSTEAFF
TRBJ2-7	TRBV28	many	TRBD1	TGTGCCAGCAGGGGGACAGGGGGCGACGACGAGCAGTACTTC	CASRGTGGDDEQYF
TRBJ1-1	TRBV12-3/TRBV12-4	NA	NA	TGTGCCAGCAGTTTAGCGCTCAAGAACACTGAAGCTTTCTTT	CASSLALKNTEAFF
TRBJ2-1	TRBV29-1	few	TRBD1	TGCAGCCAAGCACGATCCCCCGACAGGGGAGGTGAGCAGTTCTTC	CSQARSPDRGGEQFF
TRBJ1-2	TRBV7-9	many	NA	TGTGCCAGCAGCTTATCCTATGGCTACACCTTC	CASSLSYGYTF
TRBJ2-3	TRBV7-2	NA	NA	TGTGCCAGCAGCTTAGCATCGGAGGGAGATACGCAGTATTTT	CASSLASEGDTQYF
TRBJ2-5	TRBV7-2	few	TRBD2	TGTGCCAGCAGCTTGGGACTAGGAAAGACCCAGTACTTC	CASSLGLGKTQYF
TRBJ2-5	TRBV28	NA	TRBD1	TGTGCCAGCAGTTTCCAATCGACAGGGGCCGAGACCCAGTACTTC	CASSFQSTGAETQYF
TRBJ1-5	TRBV3-1	NA	NA	TGTGCCAGCAGCCCTTCTGCGAAAGACCAGCCCCAGCATTTT	CASSPSAKDQPQHF
TRBJ2-3	TRBV27	many	NA	TGTGCCAGCAGTTTAGGTCGGACCACAGATACGCAGTATTTT	CASSLGRTTDTQYF
TRBJ1-2	TRBV29-1	NA	TRBD1	TGCAGCATTGGGACAGATGGCTACACCTTC	CSIGTDGYTF
TRBJ2-1	TRBV6-5	NA	TRBD2	TGTGCCAGCAGTCGGAACTTAGCGGGGGTGGTCAACAACGAGCAGTTCTTC	CASSRNLAGVVNNEQFF
TRBJ2-3	TRBV11-2	few	NA	TGTGCCAGCAGCCCCGGGACTACAGATACGCAGTATTTT	CASSPGTTDTQYF
TRBJ1-5	TRBV28	NA	NA	TGTGCCAGCACCCCACCCCGGACGGTGACCCATCAGCCCCAGCATTTT	CASTPPRTVTHQPQHF
TRBJ1-1	TRBV5-6	few	NA	TGTGCCAGCAGCTTTTCATGGGATAGTGGGAACACTGAAGCTTTCTTT	CASSFSWDSGNTEAFF
TRBJ2-5	TRBV28	few	NA	TGTGCCAGCAGTTCCCCGTCAAGCATCGAGACCCAGTACTTC	CASSSPSSIETQYF
TRBJ2-7	TRBV7-2	NA	NA	TGTGCCAGCAGCTCAGGGGTCAAGCAGTACTTC	CASSSGVKQYF
TRBJ1-3	TRBV29-1	NA	TRBD1	TGCAGCGTTGAAACAGGGGGCAGAAACACCATATATTTT	CSVETGGRNTIYF
TRBJ1-1	TRBV6-6	NA	NA	TGTGCCAGTCGGGACGCAGACACTGAAGCTTTCTTT	CASRDADTEAFF
TRBJ2-1	TRBV6-5	few	TRBD2	TGTGCCAGCAGTAACCGGGGACTAGCGGGGGAGGAGCAGTTCTTC	CASSNRGLAGEEQFF
TRBJ2-1	TRBV7-6	few	TRBD2	TGTGCCAGCAGCACCCGACTAGCGGGGATGAATGAGCAGTTCTTC	CASSTRLAGMNEQFF
TRBJ2-1	TRBV7-6	many	NA	TGTGCCAGCAGCCTCCAAACAGGGTTGAGTGGTAATGAGCAGTTCTTC	CASSLQTGLSGNEQFF
TRBJ1-1	TRBV20-1	many	NA	TGCAGTGCTAGACGAGGGACCGCCCGGCCTGAAGCTTTCTTT	CSARRGTARPEAFF
TRBJ2-1	TRBV3-1	few	NA	TGTGCCAGCAGCCAGCGGCGTAGGGATGAGCAGTTCTTC	CASSQRRRDEQFF
TRBJ2-5	TRBV20-1	NA	TRBD2	TGCAGTGCTAGAGATATGGCGGGGGGGCCTCGGGAGACCCAGTACTTC	CSARDMAGGPRETQYF
TRBJ2-3	TRBV20-1	many	NA	TGCAGTGCTGCGACTGGCGGGTCTAGCACAGATACGCAGTATTTT	CSAATGGSSTDTQYF
TRBJ1-4	TRBV20-1	NA	NA	TGCAGTGCTAAGGGATTGAGCGAAAAACTGTTTTTT	CSAKGLSEKLFF
TRBJ2-3	TRBV3-1	few	TRBD1	TGTGCCAGCAGCCGTAAACAGGGGTTTGATACGCAGTATTTT	CASSRKQGFDTQYF
TRBJ2-3	TRBV11-2	many	NA	TGTGCCAGCAGCTTGATCACGGGTACGCAGTATTTT	CASSLITGTQYF
TRBJ1-1	TRBV12-3/TRBV12-4	many	NA	TGTGCCAGCAGTTTCGGACAGTCTGGTACTGAAGCTTTCTTT	CASSFGQSGTEAFF
TRBJ2-1	TRBV10-1	NA	TRBD2	TGCGCCAGCAGTGCCGGACTAGCGGCTACCTGCAATGAGCAGTTCTTC	CASSAGLAATCNEQFF
TRBJ2-4	TRBV20-1	NA	NA	TGCAGTGCTAGTGGGCAGGCCGCGCCTAGGCTAGCCAAAAACATTCAGTACTTC	CSASGQAAPRLAKNIQYF
TRBJ2-5	TRBV6-6	NA	TRBD2	TGTGCCAGCAGTAATGCCGCGGGGGGCCAAGAGACCCAGTACTTC	CASSNAAGGQETQYF
TRBJ2-1	TRBV30	few	TRBD2	TGTGCCTGGAGTCTGGCTAGCGGGATGTACAATGAGCAGTTCTTC	CAWSLASGMYNEQFF
TRBJ2-6	TRBV13	NA	TRBD2	TGTGCCAGCGGGAGGGCGCTAGCTTCTGGGGCCAACGTCCTGACTTTC	CASGRALASGANVLTF
TRBJ2-1	TRBV14	few	NA	TGTGCCAGCAGCCGAAGCGGCCCAGCCGGTGGTGAGCAGTTCTTC	CASSRSGPAGGEQFF
TRBJ1-5	TRBV7-9	few	TRBD1	TGTGCCAGCAGCTTTACAGGGGATCGGAATCAGCCCCAGCATTTT	CASSFTGDRNQPQHF
TRBJ1-4	TRBV6-6	few	TRBD1	TGTGCCAGCAGTTTACAGGGGGTAGCGGAAAAACTGTTTTTT	CASSLQGVAEKLFF
TRBJ2-5	TRBV7-9	NA	TRBD1	TGTGCCAGCAGCGCCAATTTACAGGGGTTGGAGACCCAGTACTTC	CASSANLQGLETQYF
TRBJ2-7	TRBV7-9	many	NA	TGTGCCAGCAGCTTAGGTGGGGGCCCGATACCCTACGAGCAGTACTTC	CASSLGGGPIPYEQYF
TRBJ1-1	TRBV5-1	few	TRBD1	TGCGCCAGCAGCTCCGGGACAGGGGGCACTGAAGCTTTCTTT	CASSSGTGGTEAFF
TRBJ2-7	TRBV2	few	NA	TGTGCCAGCAAAGACAGTAACTCAGTCTACGAGCAGTACTTC	CASKDSNSVYEQYF
TRBJ2-5	TRBV5-1	few	NA	TGCGCCAGCAGCCCTAGCAGTTCCCAAGAGACCCAGTACTTC	CASSPSSSQETQYF
TRBJ2-7	TRBV28	NA	NA	TGTGCCACTATACAGGGCGTGATGGGCGAGCAGTACTTC	CATIQGVMGEQYF
TRBJ1-2	TRBV20-1	many	NA	TGCAGTGCTACGGACAATCGCGGCTATGGCTACACCTTC	CSATDNRGYGYTF
TRBJ2-1	TRBV29-1	NA	NA	TGCAGCGCCGTAATCCTAGCTGGCAATGAGCAGTTCTTC	CSAVILAGNEQFF
TRBJ2-3	TRBV24-1	many	TRBD2	TGTGCCACCAGTGTCGGGACTAGCGGGAAAAGCACAGATACGCAGTATTTT	CATSVGTSGKSTDTQYF
TRBJ1-6	TRBV7-2	NA	TRBD1	TGTGCCAGCAGCTTTTACAGGGGGAATTCACCCCTCCACTTT	CASSFYRGNSPLHF
TRBJ1-5	TRBV5-1	NA	NA	TGCGCCAGCAGCTTCGAAGGGGATCAGCCCCAGCATTTT	CASSFEGDQPQHF
TRBJ1-3	TRBV25-1	NA	NA	TGTGCCAGCAGGCGGGGGCTCGGAAACACCATATATTTT	CASRRGLGNTIYF
TRBJ2-1	TRBV7-9	NA	NA	TGTGCCAGCAGCTCCTATGATGAGCAGTTCTTC	CASSSYDEQFF
TRBJ2-3	TRBV6-5	many	NA	TGTGCCAGCAGCCCTCCGCCCGGCACAGATACGCAGTATTTT	CASSPPPGTDTQYF
TRBJ2-4	TRBV29-1	NA	NA	TGCAGCGTTGGGTGGGAGGAAAACATTCAGTACTTC	CSVGWEENIQYF
TRBJ2-7	TRBV2	many	NA	TGTGCCAGCAGGTACCCGGTGATGAGGGAGCAGTACTTC	CASRYPVMREQYF
TRBJ2-1	TRBV20-1	many	NA	TGCAGTGCTGGGGGAGGGAGGGGGCGAATCAATGAGCAGTTCTTC	CSAGGGRGRINEQFF